Below, 7 T cell receptor beta chains from the same sample are listed, as sequenced in a study of shared T cell receptors in the human thymus. The table came from immunoSEQ multiplex PCR; TCRdb's copy has only in-frame clones and leaves some out. The top ten clones hold around 0.01% of a sample with roughly 660,000 clones, 70% to 90% of them seen once. The sample was also reused in another study, on human thymus T cells.

The source material was thymocytes. These receptors originate from a boy under three years old with a congenital heart defect.

The chain combines TRBV6-1 with TRBJ2-1; 12 bases match TRBD2. After removal of 1 base from V and 2 bases from J, the junction contained 9 bases not matched to a gene. The length of the CDR3 is 19 residues. Germline loops: CDR1 MNHNS, CDR2 SASEGT. CDR3 residues: CASSEGLGGLAGTYNEQFF. The CDR3 DNA reads as TGTGCCAGCAGTGAAGGCCTAGGAGGACTAGCGGGGACCTACAATGAGCAGTTCTTC.

The V gene is TRBV7-2, the J gene TRBJ2-7; 16 bases fit TRBD2. With 1 base clipped from V and 2 bases from J, the junction kept 8 bases outside the gene matches. CDR3 size: 19 residues. Germline CDR1 and CDR2: SGHTA and FQGNSA. The CDR3 reads CASSLVVGLAGGRAYEQYF. Here the CDR3 DNA reads TGTGCCAGCAGCTTAGTGGTGGGACTAGCGGGAGGGCGGGCCTACGAGCAGTACTTC.

This chain links TRBV30 with TRBJ1-4; no definite D call. V was shortened by 2 bases and J by 1 base, with 14 bases between the two germline ends. Germline CDR1 GTSNPN, CDR2 SVGIG (reference sequence). The CDR3 sequence is 16 residues long. CDR3 in amino acids: CAWSSRWEVTNEKLFF. The CDR3 DNA is TGTGCCTGGAGTTCCCGCTGGGAGGTAACTAATGAAAAACTGTTTTTT. Together with reference TRBV30 and TRBJ1-4, the CDR3 gives the full variable domain: SQTIHQWPATLVQPVGSPLSLECTVEGTSNPNLYWYRQAAGRGLQLLFYSVGIGQISSEVPQNLSASRPQDRQFILSSKKLLLSDSGFYLCAWSSRWEVTNEKLFFGSGTQLSVL.

This clone was recorded a few times. The rearrangement uses TRBV27 and TRBJ2-2; the D gene is possibly TRBD2 (6 bases). V lost 4 bases to trimming and J lost 10 bases, with 16 bases between them. CDR3 size: 14 residues. The germline V gene has CDR1 MNHEY and CDR2 SMNVEV (reference sequence). CDR3 coding DNA: TGTGCCAGCAGTTCCGAGGGAGGCCGGGTGGAGCTGTTTTTT. It yields the protein CASSSEGGRVELFF.

The gene calls are TRBV4-3 and TRBJ2-1; 9 positions match TRBD2. Germline values: CDR1 LGHNA, CDR2 YSLEER. The V gene end was trimmed by 4 bases and the J gene end by 6 bases; junction bases not matched to a gene: 13. The CDR3 runs to 17 residues. The CDR3 region is CASSPRVRGRARNEQFF. DNA for the CDR3: TGCGCCAGCAGCCCCCGAGTTCGCGGGAGGGCCCGCAATGAGCAGTTCTTC.

Concerning this clone: In the same sample, other DNA sequences code for this CDR3. V and J are TRBV29-1 and TRBJ2-5, with 7 bases lining up with TRBD2. Germline loops: CDR1 SQVTM, CDR2 ANQGSEA. J was trimmed by 5 bases and V by 6 bases; bases with no gene match: 9. CDR3 length: 13 residues. CDR3 nucleotide sequence: TGCAGCGTGGGGGGACTGGGGGGGGAGACCCAGTACTTC. Its protein is CSVGGLGGETQYF.

Only a few counts were recorded for this clone. This chain connects TRBV6-5 to TRBJ2-6; TRBD1 might be the D (5 bases). Trimming stripped 6 bases from V and 0 bases from J, with 9 bases between. Germline CDR1 is MNHEY and CDR2 is SVGAGI. The CDR3 has 15 amino acids. CDR3 in DNA: TGTGCCAGCAGCCTAACAGGCTCTGGGGCCAACGTCCTGACTTTC. Amino acid sequence: CASSLTGSGANVLTF.